Listed below are T cell receptor beta chains from one sample, sequenced in a study of technical replicates of blood from a handful of donors. TCRdb keeps only in-frame clones here, not all; method: immunoSEQ multiplex PCR. The table records about 13,000 clones, around 75% of them present only once. The sample was PBMCs. The receptors shown here come from a human donor in good health. CDR3s include the opening cysteine and the closing phenylalanine or tryptophan. D genes are given only for firm matches. Clone size is shown for a subset of rows, as once, few, many or a class of expanded clone.

V gene	clone size	CDR3 length	D gene	J gene	CDR3 DNA	CDR3 protein
TRBV6-5	once	14	NA	TRBJ1-3	TGTGCCAGCAGTCAACAGGGTTCGGGAAACACCATATATTTT	CASSQQGSGNTIYF
TRBV6-6	NA	15	NA	TRBJ2-5	TGTGCCAGCAGTTACTTGGGGCCCGAGAGGGAGACCCAGTACTTC	CASSYLGPERETQYF
TRBV30	NA	12	TRBD1	TRBJ2-7	TGTGCCGGGACAGGGGGCGGGTACGAGCAGTACTTC	CAGTGGGYEQYF
TRBV30	NA	13	TRBD1	TRBJ1-5	TGTGCCTGGAGTACGACAGGGGAGCAGCCCCAGCATTTT	CAWSTTGEQPQHF
TRBV5-1	NA	14	NA	TRBJ2-7	TGCGCCAGCAGCTTGTATGGCGGAACCTACGAGCAGTACTTC	CASSLYGGTYEQYF
TRBV28	few	13	NA	TRBJ1-4	TGTGCCAGCCTGGGCGGAGGAGAGGAAAAACTGTTTTTT	CASLGGGEEKLFF
TRBV30	NA	14	TRBD2	TRBJ2-7	TGTGCCTGGACACTAGCGGGGGTTACCTACGAGCAGTACTTC	CAWTLAGVTYEQYF
TRBV18	once	14	TRBD1	TRBJ1-2	TGTGCCAGTTTTCCGGGACAGGGTCCCTATGGCTACACCTTC	CASFPGQGPYGYTF
TRBV2	NA	15	TRBD1	TRBJ1-2	TGTGCCAGCAGTGAATTGGGACAGGGAATCTCCGGCTACACCTTC	CASSELGQGISGYTF
TRBV9	NA	14	NA	TRBJ1-4	TGTGCCAGCAGCGGGGGGACGGGGGGTGAAAAACTGTTTTTT	CASSGGTGGEKLFF
TRBV6-1	few	14	NA	TRBJ2-5	TGTGCCAGCAGTGAAACTAGGTTTGCAGAGACCCAGTACTTC	CASSETRFAETQYF
TRBV5-1	NA	16	NA	TRBJ1-1	TGCGCCAGCAGCTTAATAGGTCGCGGGTTGAACACTGAAGCTTTCTTT	CASSLIGRGLNTEAFF